What follows are 31 T cell receptor beta chains derived from one specimen sequenced in a study of blood T cells in healthy people across ages. The second PCR ran roughly 7 to 12 cycles with a sample-barcoded 5' primer and J-beta primers. TCRdb reanalysed the 5' RACE reads using MiXCR and keeps one entry per CDR3 protein. Of approximately 690,000 distinct CDR3 sequences in the sample, around two fifths were seen once. The sample consisted of blood. The receptor set was obtained from a man older than 75 in good health.

This chain links TRBV7-2 with TRBJ1-5; tentative D call: TRBD1 (5 bases). This CDR3 has 16 residues. V lost 1 base, J lost 2 bases, and 12 bases lay in between. Germline V gene sequence: CDR1 SGHTA, CDR2 FQGNSA. The CDR3 DNA follows: TGTGCCAGCAGCTTAGTGGGGGACTATGGCAATCAGCCCCAGCATTTT. This encodes CASSLVGDYGNQPQHF.

The chain carries TRBV7-9 and TRBJ2-2; D is uncertain. The ends were cut back, 2 bases at V and 4 bases at J, with 8 bases in the middle. Germline V lookup: CDR1 SEHNR, CDR2 FQNEAQ (reference sequence). The length of the CDR3 is 14 residues. The DNA for the CDR3 is TGTGCCAGCAGCTTAAGTAGGGCCACCGGGGAGCTGTTTTTT. Translating gives CASSLSRATGELFF.

The CDR3 DNA is TGCAGCGTTGAAGGACTGTACGAGCAGTTCTTC. This translates into CSVEGLYEQFF. The V call is TRBV29-1, the J call TRBJ2-1; no clear D. This CDR3 contains 11 residues. V was clipped by 1 base and J by 10 bases, with 8 bases between them. Germline V lookup: CDR1 SQVTM, CDR2 ANQGSEA.

This clonotype has a count of ten or more. The rearrangement links TRBV5-6 to TRBJ2-1, with 10 bases that match TRBD2. CDR3 length equals 14 residues. Germline values: CDR1 SGHDT, CDR2 YYEEEE. The ends lost 7 bases at V and 7 bases at J; junction bases unmatched: 8. The CDR3 here is CASLNIAGGNEQFF. The CDR3 bases are TGTGCCAGCCTCAACATAGCGGGAGGAAATGAGCAGTTCTTC.

This clonotype has only a few counts. V usage is TRBV4-3 and J usage is TRBJ2-1; 11 bases align to TRBD2. V lost 4 bases to trimming and J lost 5 bases; unmatched junction nucleotides: 4. Per germline, CDR1 LGHNA and CDR2 YSLEER. The CDR3 is 15 residues long. For the CDR3, the DNA is TGCGCCAGCAGCCCGCCTAGCGGGGGGAACAATGAGCAGTTCTTC. It codes for CASSPPSGGNNEQFF.

This rearrangement joins TRBV6-5 to TRBJ2-7; TRBD2 matches 11 bases. The CDR3 is 15 residues long. V dropped 7 bases and J dropped 4; count of bases not matched to a gene: 9. Germline V lookup: CDR1 MNHEY, CDR2 SVGAGI. CDR3 bases: TGTGCCAGCAACTCCCGTAGCGGGAGGGAATACGAGCAGTACTTC. Its translation: CASNSRSGREYEQYF.

The chain employs TRBV20-1 and TRBJ2-1, with TRBD2 as a possible D gene (6 bases). The V and J ends lost 0 bases and 3 bases respectively, with 12 bases between them. This CDR3 has 15 residues. Germline V gives CDR1 DFQATT, CDR2 SNEGSKA (reference sequence). The CDR3 spells CSARETSSLYNEQFF. The DNA of the CDR3 is TGCAGTGCTAGAGAAACTAGCTCCCTCTACAATGAGCAGTTCTTC.

V is TRBV7-2 and J is TRBJ2-7; 7 bases fit TRBD1. The J segment lost 4 bases and the V segment lost 5 bases, leaving 5 bases of the junction unmatched. This CDR3 has 13 amino acids. Looked up from germline, CDR1 is SGHTA and CDR2 is FQGNSA. The CDR3 loop reads CASSVMTGYEQYF. The CDR3 DNA reads as TGTGCCAGCAGCGTAATGACAGGGTACGAGCAGTACTTC.

This clonotype was found a few times. The rearrangement uses TRBV10-3 and TRBJ1-2, with D perhaps matching TRBD1 (5 bases). The CDR3 extends over 15 amino acids. The germline V gene encodes CDR1 ENHRY and CDR2 SYGVKD. V dropped 3 bases and J dropped 2 bases, with 13 bases sitting between them. CDR3 DNA: TGTGCCATCAGTGAAGGGGCAGGTTGGAACTATGGCTACACCTTC. Translated, it gives CAISEGAGWNYGYTF.

This clonotype occurred a few times. This chain joins TRBV20-1 and TRBJ2-4; D is possibly TRBD1 (7 bases). Trimming took off 5 bases at V and 13 bases at J, with 24 bases between the two ends. Germline V gene data show CDR1 as DFQATT and CDR2 as SNEGSKA (reference sequence). This CDR3 is 14 amino acids long. The CDR3 sequence is CSASNRGQSGEQYF. CDR3 bases: TGCAGTGCTTCGAATAGGGGGCAGTCGGGAGAGCAGTACTTC.

The chain employs TRBV6-5 and TRBJ2-6; tentative D call: TRBD2 (5 bases). The length of the CDR3 is 15 residues. The ends were cut back, 6 bases at V and 3 bases at J, with 12 bases in the middle. Germline lookup yields CDR1 MNHEY and CDR2 SVGAGI. In nucleotides, the CDR3 is TGTGCCAGCAGCCGTGCCGCGGGTGGGGCCAACGTCCTGACTTTC. It specifies CASSRAAGGANVLTF.

The rearrangement uses TRBV12-3 or TRBV12-4 and TRBJ2-2; 10 positions agree with TRBD2. This CDR3 has 16 amino acids. The V and J ends lost 6 bases and 4 bases, in that order; junction bases with no gene match: 8. The CDR3 DNA follows: TGTGCCAGCAGGCGCCATAGCGGGGGGATCACCGGGGAGCTGTTTTTT. Its translation: CASRRHSGGITGELFF.

In its sample, this clonotype was seen a few times. This chain joins TRBV20-1 and TRBJ2-1; 12 bases fit TRBD1. Germline trimming cut 3 bases from V and 9 bases from J; bases unmatched to any gene: 12. Germline values: CDR1 DFQATT, CDR2 SNEGSKA (reference sequence). This CDR3 comprises 16 residues. The CDR3 is CSASPGLGTGGGEQFF. The CDR3, as DNA: TGCAGTGCTAGTCCGGGGTTAGGGACAGGGGGCGGTGAGCAGTTCTTC.

The rearrangement uses TRBV6-1 and TRBJ2-1, with a weak D call TRBD2 (5 bases). Germline loops: CDR1 MNHNS, CDR2 SASEGT. This CDR3 has 15 amino acids. Trimming took 1 base from V and 5 from J, leaving 12 bases between them. CDR3 DNA: TGTGCCAGCAGTGAAGGGGATGCGGGTCACAATGAGCAGTTCTTC. Translated: CASSEGDAGHNEQFF.

The rearrangement uses TRBV11-1 and TRBJ2-3; D tentatively fits TRBD1 or TRBD2 (5 bases each). V was clipped by 8 bases and J by 5 bases, with 20 bases between them. The CDR3 length is 15 residues. Looked up from germline, CDR1 is SGHAT and CDR2 is FQDESV (reference sequence). The CDR3 region has the DNA TGTGCCAGCGGCTCAATCTCCGGGGCCAGAGATACGCAGTATTTT. Protein sequence: CASGSISGARDTQYF. The full variable domain, rest sourced from reference TRBV11-1 and TRBJ2-3, is EAEVAQSPRYKITEKSQAVAFWCDPISGHATLYWYRQILGQGPELLVQFQDESVVDDSQLPKDRFSAERLKGVDSTLKIQPAELGDSAMYLCASGSISGARDTQYFGPGTRLTVL.

This clonotype showed up many times. Written as DNA, the CDR3 is TGCGCCAGCAGCCAAAGCGGGCGGGGCTCCTCCTACGAGCAGTACTTC. Its protein is CASSQSGRGSSYEQYF. The gene calls are TRBV4-3 and TRBJ2-7; a weak D match, TRBD2 (6 bases). Germline loops: CDR1 LGHNA, CDR2 YSLEER. V was clipped by 2 bases and J by 0 bases, with 14 bases between them. This CDR3 contains 16 residues.

The chain employs TRBV4-3 and TRBJ1-2; D gene uncertain. V lost 0 bases and J lost 8, with 16 bases in between. The CDR3 extends over 15 amino acids. Germline CDR1 and CDR2: LGHNA and YSLEER. The CDR3 loop reads CASSQDFGRLVGYTF. The CDR3 bases are TGCGCCAGCAGCCAAGATTTTGGCAGACTAGTGGGCTACACCTTC.

The chain couples TRBV12-3 or TRBV12-4 to TRBJ2-1; 10 nucleotides align to TRBD2. V lost 6 bases and J lost 6; bases outside the gene matches: 8. This CDR3 region has 15 residues. The CDR3 DNA is TGTGCCAGCAGCCGTACTAGCGGGATACCCAATGAGCAGTTCTTC. It yields the protein CASSRTSGIPNEQFF.

The rearrangement joins TRBV12-3 or TRBV12-4 to TRBJ2-2, with 9 bases matching TRBD1. There are 20 residues in the CDR3. The CDR3 is CATAKMIGSSGQGGTGELFF. The CDR3 region has the DNA TGTGCGACCGCCAAGATGATCGGGAGTTCGGGACAGGGCGGCACCGGGGAGCTGTTTTTT.

The sample holds a few counts of this clonotype. As DNA, the CDR3 is TGTGCCAGCAGCCCTCAGGGGGCCGGGGAGCTGTTTTTT. Its protein is CASSPQGAGELFF. The chain employs TRBV7-2 and TRBJ2-2; 7 nucleotides match TRBD1. V was clipped by 5 bases and J by 6 bases; unmatched bases: 3. Germline V gene data show CDR1 as SGHTA and CDR2 as FQGNSA. This CDR3 spans 13 amino acids.

This chain links TRBV20-1 with TRBJ2-3; D remains ambiguous. The V gene lost 2 bases and the J gene lost 3 bases, with 12 bases spanning the gap. This CDR3 region has 14 residues. The germline CDR1 and CDR2 sequences are DFQATT and SNEGSKA (reference sequence). The CDR3: CSARPPMTTDTQYF. The CDR3 nucleotides are TGCAGTGCTAGACCACCGATGACGACAGATACGCAGTATTTT.

The V call is TRBV5-1, the J call TRBJ2-1; a weak D match, TRBD1 (5 bases). Germline assignment: CDR1 SGHRS and CDR2 YFSETQ. Between the trimmed V and J ends, which lost 3 bases and 6 bases, there was a span of 16 bases. The CDR3 covers 15 residues. CDR3 DNA sequence: TGCGCCAGCAGCTACAGGTATGCGCGGCTCAATGAGCAGTTCTTC. This codes for CASSYRYARLNEQFF.

The genes are TRBV6-2 or TRBV6-3 and TRBJ2-7; possible D gene TRBD2, 6 bases. The length of the CDR3 is 15 residues. CDR1 is MNHEY and CDR2 is SVGEGT in the germline V gene. Trimming removed 2 bases at V and 1 base at J, with 12 bases between. Written as DNA, the CDR3 is TGTGCCAGCAGTTACGGGGGGAGCCAGTCCTACGAGCAGTACTTC. Translating gives CASSYGGSQSYEQYF.

This clonotype was recorded once. The CDR3 DNA is TGCGCCAGCAGCTTGGAGGGGTCAGTGTACGAGCAGTACTTC. It yields the protein CASSLEGSVYEQYF. The rearrangement uses TRBV5-1 and TRBJ2-5; tentative D call: TRBD1 (5 bases). The J call may be faulty, since TRBJ2-7 better matches the DNA end. This CDR3 is 14 amino acids long. Germline CDR1 reads SGHRS; CDR2 reads YFSETQ.

Remarks on this clonotype: A read error is possible here, since a much larger clone lies one base away. The V gene is TRBV6-2 or TRBV6-3, the J gene TRBJ2-5; D is possibly TRBD1 or TRBD2 (5 bases each). CDR1 and CDR2 (germline): MNHEY, SVGEGT. The ends were cut back, 6 bases at V and 11 bases at J, with 22 bases in the middle. The CDR3 spans 14 residues. For the CDR3, the DNA is TGTGCCAGCAGGCCATCGGCGGGCGCCAAGGGGCAGTACTTC. Translation: CASRPSAGAKGQYF.

This clonotype showed up just once. The chain is built from TRBV29-1 and TRBJ1-4, with 8 bases identical to TRBD1. CDR1 is SQVTM, CDR2 ANQGSEA, per germline. Unmatched junction bases numbered 12, after V lost 4 bases and J lost 8 bases. The CDR3 consists of 15 residues. The DNA for the CDR3 is TGCAGCGTTGTCAATACAGGGGGAAAGCCCGAAAAACTGTTTTTT. This encodes CSVVNTGGKPEKLFF.

A word on this clonotype: This may be a read error: a much more frequent sequence differs by one nucleotide. The rearrangement links TRBV20-1 to TRBJ2-1; tentative D call: TRBD2 (5 bases). Germline V gene lookup returns CDR1 DFQATT and CDR2 SNEGSKA (reference sequence). This CDR3 contains 15 residues. CDR3 bases: TGCGGTGCTAGAGCCGGACTGGGCCGATCCAATGAGCAGTTCTTC. Protein product: CGARAGLGRSNEQFF.

The chain has TRBV29-1 and TRBJ2-7; 11 bases are a match to TRBD2. V lost 4 bases, J lost 6 bases, and 11 bases stayed unmatched. CDR3 size: 15 residues. Germline V gene data show CDR1 as SQVTM and CDR2 as ANQGSEA. The CDR3 coding sequence is TGCAGCGTTGGGGGGGCTAGCGGGAGGCCTGGCGAGCAGTACTTC. It is translated as CSVGGASGRPGEQYF.

This clonotype appeared a few times. Given a much more abundant clone one base away, this may be a read error. The gene calls are TRBV7-2 and TRBJ1-6; no definite D call. This CDR3 is 13 amino acids long. The germline CDR1 and CDR2 sequences are SGHTA and FQGNSA. DNA for the CDR3: TGTGCCAGTTCCCCGAGAGCTAATTCACCCTTCCACTTT. Translating gives CASSPRANSPFHF.

The CDR3 protein is CASSLGTALEAFF. The CDR3 bases are TGTGCCAGCAGCTTAGGGACAGCCCTTGAAGCTTTCTTT. The chain joins TRBV7-2 to TRBJ1-1, with a weak D call TRBD1 (6 bases). This CDR3 contains 13 residues. Trimming cost V 1 base and J 7 bases, with 10 bases left between them. Germline CDR1 SGHTA, CDR2 FQGNSA.

This clonotype was picked up many times. This CDR3 reads CAISEGQGYSGELFF. As DNA, the CDR3 is TGTGCCATCAGTGAAGGACAGGGATACTCCGGGGAGCTGTTTTTT. V gene TRBV10-3 combines with J gene TRBJ2-2; TRBD1 agrees at 8 bases. Germline V gene sequence: CDR1 ENHRY, CDR2 SYGVKD. Trimming at V came to 3 bases and at J to 6 bases, leaving 6 bases not matched to a gene. The CDR3 totals 15 residues.